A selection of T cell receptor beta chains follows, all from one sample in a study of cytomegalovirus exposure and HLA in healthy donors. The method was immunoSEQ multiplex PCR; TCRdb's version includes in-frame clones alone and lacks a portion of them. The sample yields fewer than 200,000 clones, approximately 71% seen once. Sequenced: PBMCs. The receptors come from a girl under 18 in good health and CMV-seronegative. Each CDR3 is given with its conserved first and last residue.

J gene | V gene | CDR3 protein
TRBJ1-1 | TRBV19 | CASTLRTGGTEAFF
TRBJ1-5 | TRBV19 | CASRYSNQPQHF
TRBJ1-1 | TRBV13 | CASSLVTGGVVTEAFF
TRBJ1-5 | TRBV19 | CASSSQGSAQPQHF
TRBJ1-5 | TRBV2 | CASSEEAFGTGNQPQHF
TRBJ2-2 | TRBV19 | CASKTQLSLELFF
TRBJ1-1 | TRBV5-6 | CASSLDTTYTEAFF
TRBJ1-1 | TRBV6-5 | CASNQQWATEAFF
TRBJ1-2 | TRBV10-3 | CAISSWGGYRYTF
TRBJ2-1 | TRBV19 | CASSISTVSYNEQFF
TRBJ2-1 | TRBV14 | CASSQVAGGANEQFF
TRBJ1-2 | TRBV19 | CASSIEGGYGYTF
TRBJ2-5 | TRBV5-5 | CASSLFGSSGANQETQYF
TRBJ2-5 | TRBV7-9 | CASSARGRETQYF
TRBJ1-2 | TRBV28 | CASNSTGDGYTF
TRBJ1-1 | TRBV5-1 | CASRAGDNTEAFF
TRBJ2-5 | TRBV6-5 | CASRYTRQGQTQYF
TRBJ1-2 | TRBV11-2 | CASSLDGRGHGYTF
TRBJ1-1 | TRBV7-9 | CASSFRVGNTEAFF
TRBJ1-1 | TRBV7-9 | CASSFIMGPNTEAFF
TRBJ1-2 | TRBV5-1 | CARAGVEGYTF
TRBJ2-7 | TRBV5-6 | CASTAAKTLPYEQYF
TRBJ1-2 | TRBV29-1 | CSVDETNYGYTF
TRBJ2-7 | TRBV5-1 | CASSPSTGGHEQYF
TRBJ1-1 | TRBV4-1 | CASSQAWNTEAFF
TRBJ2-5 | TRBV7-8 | CASSLGQEGTQYF
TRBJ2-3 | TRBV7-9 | CASSLFGGAIDTQYF
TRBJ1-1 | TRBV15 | CATSRATGTGSTEAFF
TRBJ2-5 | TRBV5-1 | CASSLAIGQSQETQYF
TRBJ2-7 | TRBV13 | CASSLAGTGSNEQYF
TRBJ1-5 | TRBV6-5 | CASSSDGDQPQHF
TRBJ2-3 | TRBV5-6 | CASSLPNLGADTQYF
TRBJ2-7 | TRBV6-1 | CASSSPGQGFEQYF
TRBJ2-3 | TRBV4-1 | CASSQGSIPDTQYF
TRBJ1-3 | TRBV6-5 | CASRRQGSGNTIYF
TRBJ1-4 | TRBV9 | CASSVGSATNEKLFF
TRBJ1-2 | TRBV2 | CAPSEQGHFYGYTF
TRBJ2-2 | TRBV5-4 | CASSLKGATGELFF
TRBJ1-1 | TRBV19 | CASSNIDRAVNTEAFF
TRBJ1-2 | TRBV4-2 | CASSQDQGRNTNYGYTF